The 26 T cell receptor beta chains in this list originate from one sample, sequenced in a study of cytomegalovirus exposure and HLA in healthy donors. The PCR used 60 Vbeta and 13 Jbeta primers. Method: immunoSEQ multiplex PCR; TCRdb's copy keeps in-frame clones and lacks some. The sample lists roughly 130,000 clones; roughly 63% were seen once. Source material: PBMCs. The receptor source for this set is a man in his thirties or forties in good health and CMV-seropositive.

This chain connects TRBV4-3 to TRBJ2-3, with TRBD2 identical over 10 bases. CDR1 is LGHNA and CDR2 is YSLEER in the germline V gene. After removal of 4 bases from V and 4 bases from J, the junction contained 5 bases not matched to a gene. This CDR3 is built from 15 residues. The CDR3 sequence is CASSLGLAESDTQYF. CDR3 DNA: TGCGCCAGCAGCCTTGGACTAGCGGAATCAGATACGCAGTATTTT.

This clone turned up a few times. The rearrangement links TRBV4-1 to TRBJ1-1; 8 positions agree with TRBD1. J was trimmed by 5 bases and V by 3 bases; bases with no gene match: 8. The CDR3 is 15 residues long. Germline CDR1 MGHRA, CDR2 YSYEKL. CDR3 bases: TGCGCCAGCAGCCATCGGACAGGGCGGGGGACTGAAGCTTTCTTT. Translation: CASSHRTGRGTEAFF.

V is TRBV9 and J is TRBJ2-7; 8 bases match TRBD1. This CDR3 has 14 amino acids. Germline trimming cut 2 bases from V and 6 bases from J; bases unmatched to any gene: 7. Germline CDR1 and CDR2: SGDLS and YYNGEE. The CDR3 DNA sequence: TGTGCCAGCAGCGTTACAGGGGGATCGTCCGAGCAGTACTTC. This codes for CASSVTGGSSEQYF. Full variable domain (remainder filled in from reference TRBV9 and TRBJ2-7): DSGVTQTPKHLITATGQRVTLRCSPRSGDLSVYWYQQSLDQGLQFLIQYYNGEERAKGNILERFSAQQFPDLHSELNLSSLELGDSALYFCASSVTGGSSEQYFGPGTRLTVT.

The chain employs TRBV18 and TRBJ2-1; D is perhaps TRBD1 (6 bases). With 3 bases removed from V and 3 bases from J, the gap between germline ends came to 6 bases. The CDR3 extends over 13 amino acids. Germline V gene data show CDR1 as KGHSH and CDR2 as LQKENI. The CDR3 DNA follows: TGTGCCAGCTCACCGGACAGCTACAATGAGCAGTTCTTC. Its protein product is CASSPDSYNEQFF.

This clone was found once. V and J are TRBV10-1 and TRBJ2-5; D perhaps matches TRBD1 (6 bases). Looked up from germline, CDR1 is WNHNN and CDR2 is SYGVQD (reference sequence). The length of the CDR3 is 13 residues. Trimming shortened V by 4 bases and J by 5 bases, and 11 bases separated the two germline ends. In DNA, the CDR3 is TGCGCCAGCAGTGCGACAGGAGATGAGACCCAGTACTTC. Its protein product is CASSATGDETQYF.

This chain links TRBV10-3 with TRBJ2-6; 8 bases match TRBD2. Trimming cost V 8 bases and J 0 bases; bases outside gene matches: 9. From germline, CDR1 is ENHRY and CDR2 SYGVKD. CDR3 size: 17 residues. The CDR3 here is CAIATSDLTSGANVLTF. CDR3 nucleotides: TGTGCCATCGCGACTAGCGACTTAACCTCTGGGGCCAACGTCCTGACTTTC.

The chain links TRBV7-8 to TRBJ2-7; D is ambiguous. Germline V gene sequence: CDR1 SGHVS, CDR2 FQNEAQ. The CDR3 length is 15 residues. V shed 5 bases and J shed 3 bases, with 17 bases lying between them. CDR3 sequence: CASSAPRVTYYEQYF. CDR3 nucleotides: TGTGCCAGCAGCGCCCCCCGGGTCACCTACTACGAGCAGTACTTC.

This chain uses TRBV29-1 with TRBJ1-2; TRBD1 is a possible D gene (5 bases). Germline loops: CDR1 SQVTM, CDR2 ANQGSEA. Trimming shortened V by 7 bases and J by 5 bases, and 26 bases separated the two germline ends. CDR3 length equals 16 residues. The CDR3 protein is CSALWRASASGYGYTF. CDR3 coding DNA: TGCAGCGCCCTCTGGAGGGCATCGGCGTCAGGGTATGGCTACACCTTC.

The chain has TRBV7-9 and TRBJ1-3; D not resolved. The germline V gene has CDR1 SEHNR and CDR2 FQNEAQ (reference sequence). Deletions cut 3 bases from V and 0 bases from J, with 3 bases between. This CDR3 is built from 13 residues. The CDR3 DNA sequence: TGTGCCAGCAGCTTCTACTCTGGAAACACCATATATTTT. It translates to CASSFYSGNTIYF.

The chain couples TRBV19 to TRBJ2-5; 10 bases are shared with TRBD2. V dropped 5 bases and J dropped 5; count of bases not matched to a gene: 14. Germline CDR1 is LNHDA and CDR2 is SQIVND (reference sequence). The CDR3 extends over 17 amino acids. The CDR3 loop is CASSLFLLAGEQETQYF. For the CDR3, the DNA is TGTGCCAGTAGTCTCTTTCTCCTAGCGGGAGAGCAGGAGACCCAGTACTTC.

This clone occurred a few times. The chain couples TRBV5-1 to TRBJ2-3, with TRBD1 matching 8 bases. CDR1 and CDR2 from the germline V gene are SGHRS and YFSETQ. J lost 8 bases, V lost 3 bases, and 14 bases had no gene match. The CDR3 runs 16 residues. The CDR3 loop is CASSSQGAGTPTTQYF. CDR3 nucleotides: TGCGCCAGCAGCTCTCAGGGGGCAGGCACCCCAACTACGCAGTATTTT.

The CDR3 loop is CASSQPTSGRGNEQFF. The CDR3 nucleotides read TGCGCCAGCAGCCAACCGACTAGCGGGAGGGGCAATGAGCAGTTCTTC. This chain connects TRBV4-1 to TRBJ2-1; 14 nucleotides agree with TRBD2. CDR1 is MGHRA and CDR2 is YSYEKL in the germline V gene. The CDR3 covers 16 residues. Losses at the gene ends were 2 bases for V and 6 bases for J; bases not matched to a gene: 3.

This chain connects TRBV15 to TRBJ2-7, with D possibly being TRBD1 (6 bases). The V gene lost 3 bases and the J gene lost 0 bases, with 9 bases spanning the gap. Germline-derived CDR1 and CDR2 are LNHNV and YYDKDF (reference sequence). This CDR3 is built from 14 residues. The CDR3: CATSREDSSYEQYF. The DNA of the CDR3 is TGTGCCACCAGCAGGGAGGACAGCTCCTACGAGCAGTACTTC.

This chain links TRBV30 with TRBJ1-1; D gene unclear. Germline V gene data show CDR1 as GTSNPN and CDR2 as SVGIG (reference sequence). The V end was cut by 2 bases, the J end by 3 bases, with 13 bases between. This CDR3 is built from 14 residues. The CDR3 nucleotides read TGTGCCTGGAGTTTTTGGGTGGAGGACACTGAAGCTTTCTTT. This sequence encodes CAWSFWVEDTEAFF. The variable domain in full, with the rest retrieved from reference TRBV30 and TRBJ1-1, is SQTIHQWPATLVQPVGSPLSLECTVEGTSNPNLYWYRQAAGRGLQLLFYSVGIGQISSEVPQNLSASRPQDRQFILSSKKLLLSDSGFYLCAWSFWVEDTEAFFGQGTRLTVV.

In DNA, the CDR3 is TGTGCCAGCAGCTTAGTCCAGCGGGAGATGGGGCAGTACTTC. This codes for CASSLVQREMGQYF. V usage is TRBV11-2 and J usage is TRBJ2-7, with 8 bases fitting TRBD2. The CDR3 sequence is 14 residues long. V lost 1 base and J lost 9; bases outside the gene matches: 8. CDR1 is SGHAT, CDR2 FQNNGV, per germline.

This chain joins TRBV5-1 and TRBJ2-4; D gene uncertain. Germline-derived CDR1 and CDR2 are SGHRS and YFSETQ. CDR3 size: 18 residues. Trimming removed 5 bases at V and 0 bases at J, with 21 bases between. The CDR3 loop is CASSTGSRERIAKNIQYF. DNA for the CDR3: TGCGCCAGCAGTACGGGTTCCCGAGAAAGAATAGCCAAAAACATTCAGTACTTC.

DNA for the CDR3: TGTGCCATCAGTGAGTTTTTTTTGGCAGGCCCGGGACTAGCGGGACCCCTCTACGAGCAGTACTTC. Its translation: CAISEFFLAGPGLAGPLYEQYF. The chain combines TRBV10-3 with TRBJ2-7, with 13 nucleotides matching TRBD2. This CDR3 is 22 amino acids long. The ends lost 1 base at V and 3 bases at J; junction bases unmatched: 21. Germline V lookup: CDR1 ENHRY, CDR2 SYGVKD.

The chain couples TRBV15 to TRBJ1-2, with D possibly TRBD1 on 5 matching bases. CDR1 is LNHNV and CDR2 is YYDKDF in the germline V gene (reference sequence). With 1 base removed from V and 2 bases from J, the gap between germline ends came to 17 bases. This CDR3 contains 17 residues. The CDR3 loop reads CATSRGVDRHLNYGYTF. CDR3 DNA sequence: TGTGCCACCAGCAGAGGGGTCGACAGACACTTAAACTATGGCTACACCTTC.

The chain recombines TRBV27 with TRBJ1-1; D is ambiguous. Between the trimmed V and J ends, which lost 3 bases and 4 bases, there was a span of 12 bases. CDR1 and CDR2 from the germline V gene are MNHEY and SMNVEV (reference sequence). The CDR3 contains 14 residues. CDR3 sequence reads: CASSFNVVGTEAFF. CDR3 coding DNA: TGTGCCAGCAGTTTTAACGTGGTCGGCACTGAAGCTTTCTTT.

Here the CDR3 reads CASSEVGLAGGSEQFF. In nucleotides, the CDR3 is TGTGCCAGCAGTGAAGTTGGTCTAGCGGGAGGGTCTGAGCAGTTCTTC. This chain connects TRBV2 to TRBJ2-1; 12 bases align to TRBD2. CDR3 length equals 16 residues. From germline, CDR1 is SNHLY and CDR2 FYNNEI. V gave up 1 base and J gave up 9 bases; unmatched junction bases: 7.

This clone was picked up a small number of times. The chain joins TRBV7-6 to TRBJ2-2; 7 bases map to TRBD1. The trim removed 4 bases at V and 6 bases at J, leaving 14 bases unmatched. Germline lookup yields CDR1 SGHVS and CDR2 FNYEAQ. The CDR3 has 17 residues. The CDR3 loop is CASSSSTGTVASGELFF. For the CDR3, the DNA is TGTGCCAGCAGCTCAAGTACCGGGACAGTCGCATCCGGGGAGCTGTTTTTT.

This clone was detected once. The CDR3 sequence: CASSSDRGHTDTQYF. The CDR3, as DNA: TGTGCCAGCAGCTCGGACAGGGGGCACACAGATACGCAGTATTTT. The chain recombines TRBV7-8 with TRBJ2-3; 11 positions agree with TRBD1. J gave up 2 bases and V 4 bases, and 2 bases lay outside the gene matches. There are 15 residues in the CDR3. CDR1 and CDR2 (germline): SGHVS, FQNEAQ.

J is TRBJ2-1 and V is TRBV4-1, with 10 bases identical to TRBD1. CDR3 length: 17 amino acids. J gave up 12 bases and V 0 bases, and 14 bases lay outside the gene matches. Germline CDR1 and CDR2: MGHRA and YSYEKL. CDR3 amino acids: CASSQDLGTGAFLGQFF. The DNA of the CDR3 is TGCGCCAGCAGCCAAGATCTGGGGACAGGGGCGTTCTTGGGGCAGTTCTTC.

To note about this clone: The sample holds other DNA sequences that translate to the same CDR3. The J gene is TRBJ1-3, the V gene TRBV7-8, with no clear D. This CDR3 region has 17 residues. Trimming cost V 2 bases and J 0 bases, with 14 bases left between them. Germline-derived CDR1 and CDR2 are SGHVS and FQNEAQ. The CDR3 here is CASSLRTGAHSGNTIYF. CDR3 DNA sequence: TGTGCCAGCAGCTTAAGAACGGGAGCCCACTCTGGAAACACCATATATTTT.

V usage is TRBV5-1 and J usage is TRBJ2-7; D may be TRBD2 (6 bases). Trimming shortened V by 1 base and J by 0 bases, and 17 bases separated the two germline ends. The CDR3 sequence is 17 residues long. Germline assignment: CDR1 SGHRS and CDR2 YFSETQ. The chain's CDR3 is CASSLSGDGGSSYEQYF. The CDR3 bases are TGCGCCAGCAGCTTGTCGGGAGACGGAGGGAGCTCCTACGAGCAGTACTTC. The full variable domain, in which reference TRBV5-1 and TRBJ2-7 provide the parts outside the CDR3, is KAGVTQTPRYLIKTRGQQVTLSCSPISGHRSVSWYQQTPGQGLQFLFEYFSETQRNKGNFPGRFSGRQFSNSRSEMNVSTLELGDSALYLCASSLSGDGGSSYEQYFGPGTRLTVT.

The chain recombines TRBV19 with TRBJ1-2; 8 bases map to TRBD1. The ends lost 5 bases at V and 8 bases at J; junction bases unmatched: 7. CDR1 is LNHDA and CDR2 is SQIVND in the germline V gene (reference sequence). The CDR3 consists of 13 residues. CDR3 loop: CASSPQGARGYTF. CDR3 in DNA: TGTGCCAGTAGTCCCCAGGGGGCTCGGGGCTACACCTTC.